The 32 T cell receptor beta chains below come from one sample, sequenced in a study of cytomegalovirus exposure and HLA in healthy donors. Both 60 Vbeta primers and 13 Jbeta primers went into the PCR. The method was immunoSEQ multiplex PCR; TCRdb's version includes in-frame clones alone and lacks a portion of them. Of roughly 110,000 clones in the sample, around 79% were seen once. Source material: PBMCs. Receptors originate from a man aged 55 to 70 in good health and CMV-seronegative.

This clone was counted only a few times. The chain combines TRBV6-5 with TRBJ2-3, with a possible D match to TRBD2 (6 bases). The V end lost 5 bases, the J end lost 4 bases, and 10 bases lay between the germline ends. Germline lookup yields CDR1 MNHEY and CDR2 SVGAGI. The CDR3 spans 13 residues. CDR3 region: CASSGRGADTQYF. DNA of the CDR3: TGTGCCAGCAGTGGGCGGGGTGCAGATACGCAGTATTTT.

This clone was recorded a few times. The chain links TRBV7-2 to TRBJ2-1; weak D call: TRBD1 (6 bases). The CDR3 length is 13 residues. Germline V gene lookup returns CDR1 SGHTA and CDR2 FQGNSA. The V gene lost 5 bases and the J gene lost 9 bases, with 14 bases spanning the gap. In DNA form, the CDR3 reads TGTGCCAGCAGCGAACACCAGGGGACTGAGCAGTTCTTC. Translated, it gives CASSEHQGTEQFF.

J is TRBJ2-3 and V is TRBV5-1; 11 bases fit TRBD2. Per the germline V gene, CDR1 is SGHRS and CDR2 is YFSETQ. This CDR3 is built from 14 residues. V was pared by 5 bases and J by 6 bases, with 5 bases of the junction left unmatched. In DNA, the CDR3 is TGCGCCAGCAGTTCAGGGACTAGCGGCGATACGCAGTATTTT. Encoded protein: CASSSGTSGDTQYF. Using reference TRBV5-1 and TRBJ2-3 for the parts outside the CDR3, the full variable domain is KAGVTQTPRYLIKTRGQQVTLSCSPISGHRSVSWYQQTPGQGLQFLFEYFSETQRNKGNFPGRFSGRQFSNSRSEMNVSTLELGDSALYLCASSSGTSGDTQYFGPGTRLTVL.

The chain is built from TRBV28 and TRBJ1-6; the D gene is possibly TRBD1 (5 bases). Germline CDR1 MDHEN, CDR2 SYDVKM. The CDR3 consists of 17 residues. V gave up 5 bases and J gave up 1 base, with 15 bases separating them. CDR3: CASSTSSKGSYNSPLHF. The DNA for the CDR3 is TGTGCCAGCAGTACCTCCTCAAAGGGGTCCTATAATTCACCCCTCCACTTT.

The chain employs TRBV9 and TRBJ1-1; no definite D call. Germline CDR1 is SGDLS and CDR2 is YYNGEE. CDR3 length equals 16 residues. V lost 0 bases and J lost 1, with 13 bases in between. CDR3 bases: TGTGCCAGCAGCGTAGCGGGTTCTATAGGGAACACTGAAGCTTTCTTT. Translation gives CASSVAGSIGNTEAFF.

The V call is TRBV10-3, the J call TRBJ1-5, with D tentatively TRBD1 (5 bases). Trimming took 6 bases from V and 9 from J, leaving 15 bases between them. CDR3 length: 13 amino acids. Germline V gene sequence: CDR1 ENHRY, CDR2 SYGVKD. CDR3 nucleotides: TGTGCCATCAGACAACAGGTTCCGGGGCCCCAGCATTTT. Translated: CAIRQQVPGPQHF.

DNA of the CDR3: TGTGCCAGCAGGGTCGCAGGGGTGGACGGCGGCAATCAGCCCCAGCATTTT. It encodes CASRVAGVDGGNQPQHF. The rearrangement uses TRBV27 and TRBJ1-5, with D possibly TRBD1 on 6 matching bases. The CDR3 has 17 residues. Germline V gene sequence: CDR1 MNHEY, CDR2 SMNVEV (reference sequence). V was trimmed by 6 bases and J by 2 bases, leaving 20 bases between them.

J is TRBJ2-1 and V is TRBV7-6, with a tentative D call TRBD2 (5 bases). CDR3 length: 15 amino acids. The V gene lost 5 bases and the J gene lost 3 bases, with 14 bases spanning the gap. Per germline, CDR1 SGHVS and CDR2 FNYEAQ. The CDR3 region has the DNA TGTGCCAGCAGCAAACCACCGGGGAGCTACAATGAGCAGTTCTTC. It specifies CASSKPPGSYNEQFF.

The table lists this clone with a count of one. V is TRBV6-1 and J is TRBJ2-4; D is perhaps TRBD1 (5 bases). Germline V gene lookup returns CDR1 MNHNS and CDR2 SASEGT. The CDR3 length is 18 residues. The germline V and J ends were trimmed by 4 bases and 1 base, with 20 bases remaining between them. The CDR3 reads CASSAEVWRTLAKNIQYF. In nucleotides, the CDR3 is TGTGCCAGCAGTGCTGAGGTCTGGCGGACACTCGCCAAAAACATTCAGTACTTC.

The gene calls are TRBV7-8 and TRBJ1-1; D gene unclear. The germline gives CDR1 SGHVS, CDR2 FQNEAQ. CDR3 length: 16 residues. With 5 bases removed from V and 1 base from J, the gap between germline ends came to 17 bases. CDR3 sequence: CASSPLRVIRNTEAFF. CDR3 in DNA: TGTGCCAGCAGCCCGCTCCGGGTTATTCGGAACACTGAAGCTTTCTTT.

The chain is built from TRBV6-1 and TRBJ2-1; the D is unclear. Trimming removed 2 bases from V and 0 bases from J, with 17 bases in between. The germline CDR1 and CDR2 sequences are MNHNS and SASEGT. The CDR3 loop spans 18 amino acids. The CDR3 protein is CASSERGDLWSSYNEQFF. The CDR3 coding sequence is TGTGCCAGCAGTGAAAGAGGAGACCTATGGAGCTCCTACAATGAGCAGTTCTTC.

The chain recombines TRBV30 with TRBJ2-5; 10 bases map to TRBD2. The DNA end is more similar to TRBJ2-7, so the J call may be wrong. The germline gives CDR1 GTSNPN, CDR2 SVGIG (reference sequence). The CDR3 is 16 amino acids. Written as DNA, the CDR3 is TGTGCCTGGAGCCCCCCCTGGACTAGCGGAACCTACGAGCAGTACTTC. Translating gives CAWSPPWTSGTYEQYF.

To note about this clone: The sample carries other DNA sequences with the same CDR3. DNA of the CDR3: TGCGCCAGCAGCCAAGAAAGACAGGGGGCGGATACGCAGTATTTT. Translation gives CASSQERQGADTQYF. The chain combines TRBV4-1 with TRBJ2-3, with TRBD1 matching over 10 bases. The germline V gene has CDR1 MGHRA and CDR2 YSYEKL. V dropped 0 bases and J dropped 6; count of bases not matched to a gene: 3. The CDR3 loop spans 15 amino acids.

J is TRBJ2-7 and V is TRBV2; weak D call: TRBD2 (5 bases). The CDR3 has 13 amino acids. V was cut by 7 bases and J by 0 bases, with 10 bases left in between. Germline assignment: CDR1 SNHLY and CDR2 FYNNEI. In DNA form, the CDR3 reads TGTGCCAGCAAAGGAGAGGGCTCCTACGAGCAGTACTTC. It translates to CASKGEGSYEQYF.

The V gene is TRBV28, the J gene TRBJ2-1, with TRBD1 identical over 7 bases. From germline, CDR1 is MDHEN and CDR2 SYDVKM. The V and J ends lost 1 base and 0 bases, in that order; junction bases with no gene match: 3. The CDR3 length is 16 residues. In DNA form, the CDR3 reads TGTGCCAGCAGTTTATTACAGGGGAGCTCCTACAATGAGCAGTTCTTC. Amino acids: CASSLLQGSSYNEQFF.

The chain employs TRBV5-1 and TRBJ2-2; possible D gene TRBD2, 6 bases. This CDR3 has 14 residues. The V gene's germline CDR1 is SGHRS and CDR2 YFSETQ. Trimming left V 0 bases short and J 7 bases short, with 10 bases between. The CDR3 spells CASSLGLEGGELFF. The DNA for the CDR3 is TGCGCCAGCAGCTTGGGACTAGAGGGCGGGGAGCTGTTTTTT.

The V and J genes are TRBV2 and TRBJ1-2, with D perhaps TRBD1 (5 bases). The CDR3 is made up of 13 amino acids. The germline gives CDR1 SNHLY, CDR2 FYNNEI. V gave up 2 bases and J gave up 8 bases, with 12 bases separating them. CDR3 residues: CASSESQGRGYTF. For the CDR3, the DNA is TGTGCCAGCAGTGAATCGCAGGGTCGAGGCTACACCTTC.

CDR3 amino acids: CASKERAGRTFF. The CDR3, as DNA: TGTGCCAGCAAGGAAAGGGCGGGGAGAACTTTCTTT. The chain uses TRBV2 and TRBJ1-1, with unresolved D. The V end was cut by 7 bases, the J end by 12 bases, with 18 bases between. This CDR3 spans 12 amino acids. Germline loops: CDR1 SNHLY, CDR2 FYNNEI.

This clone was picked up one time. The genes are TRBV25-1 and TRBJ1-4; 8 nucleotides agree with TRBD1. The V and J ends lost 7 bases and 2 bases, in that order; junction bases with no gene match: 3. The CDR3 loop spans 14 amino acids. Germline V CDR1 and CDR2: MGHDK, SYGVNS. The CDR3 DNA reads TGTGCCAGCACCAGGACAGGGACTAATGAAAAACTGTTTTTT. It yields the protein CASTRTGTNEKLFF.

The CDR3 coding sequence is TGTGCCAGCTCACCTGGGACAGACTCCTACGAGCAGTACTTC. This sequence encodes CASSPGTDSYEQYF. The gene calls are TRBV18 and TRBJ2-7; TRBD1 agrees at 7 bases. V shed 3 bases, J shed 0 bases, and the junction held 2 bases outside the gene matches. This CDR3 contains 14 residues. Germline loops: CDR1 KGHSH, CDR2 LQKENI.

The V call is TRBV9, the J call TRBJ2-7; 10 bases align to TRBD1. Germline CDR1 and CDR2: SGDLS and YYNGEE. Trimming cost V 4 bases and J 3 bases; bases outside gene matches: 4. This CDR3 is built from 14 residues. CDR3 DNA: TGTGCCAGCAGCCCTTGGGACAGGGGCTACGAGCAGTACTTC. Its translation: CASSPWDRGYEQYF.

The J gene is TRBJ2-5, the V gene TRBV18; 7 positions match TRBD1. In germline, CDR1 is KGHSH, CDR2 LQKENI. CDR3 size: 14 residues. With 2 bases clipped from V and 4 bases from J, the junction kept 4 bases outside the gene matches. CDR3 DNA: TGTGCCAGCTCACCAGACAGGGCGGCAGAGACCCAGTACTTC. Protein product: CASSPDRAAETQYF.

The chain carries TRBV10-3 and TRBJ2-3; TRBD1 matches at 8 bases. V shed 1 base, J shed 3 bases, and the junction held 3 bases outside the gene matches. The CDR3 length is 15 residues. Germline CDR1 ENHRY, CDR2 SYGVKD. CDR3 DNA: TGTGCCATCAGTGAGTTCGGACAGGGTACAGATACGCAGTATTTT. This sequence encodes CAISEFGQGTDTQYF.

This CDR3 reads CASSSWGGQETQYF. For the CDR3, the DNA is TGTGCCAGCAGTTCGTGGGGGGGCCAAGAGACCCAGTACTTC. The chain joins TRBV2 to TRBJ2-5; 7 nucleotides line up with TRBD2. Germline loops: CDR1 SNHLY, CDR2 FYNNEI. The CDR3 totals 14 residues. V was pared by 5 bases and J by 1 base, with 4 bases of the junction left unmatched.

The rearrangement uses TRBV11-3 and TRBJ2-5; D may be TRBD1 (6 bases). The DNA end is a closer match to TRBJ2-7, so the J assignment may be wrong. In germline, CDR1 is SGHNT, CDR2 YENEEA. The CDR3 is 13 residues long. The CDR3 region is CASSSPGHHEQYF. CDR3 DNA sequence: TGTGCCAGCAGCTCTCCGGGACACCACGAGCAGTACTTC.

The CDR3 here is CASNGQNTGELFF. In nucleotides, the CDR3 is TGTGCCAGCAATGGACAGAACACCGGGGAGCTGTTTTTT. The chain has TRBV28 and TRBJ2-2, with a weak D call TRBD1 (5 bases). Looked up from germline, CDR1 is MDHEN and CDR2 is SYDVKM. The CDR3 covers 13 residues. Trimming left V 7 bases short and J 1 base short, with 7 bases between. The variable domain in full, with the rest retrieved from reference TRBV28 and TRBJ2-2, is DVKVTQSSRYLVKRTGEKVFLECVQDMDHENMFWYRQDPGLGLRLIYFSYDVKMKEKGDIPEGYSVSREKKERFSLILESASTNQTSMYLCASNGQNTGELFFGEGSRLTVL.

V and J are TRBV19 and TRBJ2-7; 9 bases align to TRBD1. Germline V gene lookup returns CDR1 LNHDA and CDR2 SQIVND (reference sequence). Unmatched junction bases numbered 17, after V lost 6 bases and J lost 2 bases. CDR3 length: 18 residues. The CDR3 DNA reads TGTGCCAGTAGCCTACGACAATCTACCGGGACAGGGACCTACGAGCAGTACTTC. This encodes CASSLRQSTGTGTYEQYF.

V is TRBV5-6 and J is TRBJ1-2; 7 bases are shared with TRBD1. Unmatched junction bases numbered 7, after V lost 1 base and J lost 4 bases. This CDR3 contains 15 residues. Germline V gene sequence: CDR1 SGHDT, CDR2 YYEEEE. The CDR3 DNA reads TGTGCCAGCAGCTTGCTGGGCAACAGGGGCTATGGCTACACCTTC. This encodes CASSLLGNRGYGYTF. Full variable domain (outside the CDR3, taken from reference TRBV5-6 and TRBJ1-2): DAGVTQSPTHLIKTRGQQVTLRCSPKSGHDTVSWYQQALGQGPQFIFQYYEEEERQRGNFPDRFSGHQFPNYSSELNVNALLLGDSALYLCASSLLGNRGYGYTFGSGTRLTVV.

This sequence joins TRBV5-1 and TRBJ1-1; D is ambiguous. Between the trimmed V and J ends, which lost 4 bases and 4 bases, there was a span of 8 bases. The CDR3 consists of 12 residues. CDR1 is SGHRS and CDR2 is YFSETQ in the germline V gene. CDR3 amino acids: CASSPGSTEAFF. The DNA of the CDR3 is TGCGCCAGCAGCCCCGGGAGCACTGAAGCTTTCTTT.

The chain couples TRBV7-3 to TRBJ1-3; D not certain. Between the trimmed V and J ends, which lost 2 bases and 7 bases, there was a span of 12 bases. The CDR3 extends over 14 amino acids. Germline V lookup: CDR1 SGHTA, CDR2 FQGTGA. CDR3 bases: TGTGCCAGCAGCTTATCCGGCGGTCCCAACACCATATATTTT. This translates into CASSLSGGPNTIYF.

The genes are TRBV27 and TRBJ2-1; D not certain. Trimming shortened V by 5 bases and J by 3 bases, and 14 bases separated the two germline ends. Germline V gene data show CDR1 as MNHEY and CDR2 as SMNVEV (reference sequence). The CDR3 loop spans 15 amino acids. For the CDR3, the DNA is TGTGCCAGCAGTCACGGGTACAAGGACTACAATGAGCAGTTCTTC. Translated, it gives CASSHGYKDYNEQFF.

The chain has TRBV11-1 and TRBJ1-2; no clear D gene. CDR1 is SGHAT and CDR2 is FQDESV in the germline V gene (reference sequence). The CDR3 runs to 13 residues. V lost 4 bases, J lost 4 bases, and 10 bases lay in between. The CDR3 here is CASSSGVGYGYTF. As DNA, the CDR3 is TGTGCCAGCAGCTCCGGGGTCGGCTATGGCTACACCTTC. Full variable domain (missing parts from reference TRBV11-1 and TRBJ1-2): EAEVAQSPRYKITEKSQAVAFWCDPISGHATLYWYRQILGQGPELLVQFQDESVVDDSQLPKDRFSAERLKGVDSTLKIQPAELGDSAMYLCASSSGVGYGYTFGSGTRLTVV.